Shown below are 18 T cell receptor beta chains from a single sample sequenced in a study of T cell responses to AZD1222 COVID-19 vaccine. TCRdb's copy holds only in-frame clones and misses some; the assay was immunoSEQ multiplex PCR. Of 110,000 or so clones listed, 82% are singletons. The starting material was peripheral blood, obtained on day 0 of AZD1222 vaccination. All receptors derive from an adult in good health.

The chain recombines TRBV2 with TRBJ2-5; 12 bases fit TRBD2. Per germline, CDR1 SNHLY and CDR2 FYNNEI. This CDR3 is built from 15 residues. Losses at the gene ends were 6 bases for V and 5 bases for J; bases not matched to a gene: 7. The CDR3 DNA is TGTGCCAGCAGGCCGGGACTAGCGGGCGGGGAGACCCAGTACTTC. Protein sequence: CASRPGLAGGETQYF.

This rearrangement joins TRBV5-1 to TRBJ1-6; D is perhaps TRBD1 (6 bases). This CDR3 comprises 15 residues. Germline V gene lookup returns CDR1 SGHRS and CDR2 YFSETQ. V lost 0 bases to trimming and J lost 10 bases, with 14 bases between them. The CDR3 region is CASSLVAGENSPLHF. Here the CDR3 DNA reads TGCGCCAGCAGCTTGGTAGCAGGGGAAAACTCACCCCTCCACTTT.

This sequence joins TRBV2 and TRBJ2-1, with 7 bases that match TRBD1. The CDR3 has 13 residues. In germline, CDR1 is SNHLY, CDR2 FYNNEI. Germline trimming cut 6 bases from V and 5 bases from J; bases unmatched to any gene: 4. DNA of the CDR3: TGTGCCAGCAGGGGAACAGGGGACAATGAGCAGTTCTTC. It is translated as CASRGTGDNEQFF.

V gene TRBV5-4 combines with J gene TRBJ1-1; unclear D gene. Germline V CDR1 and CDR2: SGHNT, YYREEE (reference sequence). This CDR3 is built from 14 residues. Trimming shortened V by 0 bases and J by 2 bases, and 8 bases separated the two germline ends. CDR3 sequence reads: CASSLGGANTEAFF. The DNA of the CDR3 is TGTGCCAGCAGCTTGGGCGGTGCAAACACTGAAGCTTTCTTT. Using reference TRBV5-4 and TRBJ1-1 for the parts outside the CDR3, the full variable domain is ETGVTQSPTHLIKTRGQQVTLRCSSQSGHNTVSWYQQALGQGPQFIFQYYREEENGRGNFPPRFSGLQFPNYSSELNVNALELDDSALYLCASSLGGANTEAFFGQGTRLTVV.

This clone was seen just once. The chain uses TRBV13 and TRBJ1-1; 7 bases align to TRBD1. Germline V gene sequence: CDR1 PRHDT, CDR2 FYEKMQ (reference sequence). The CDR3 spans 15 residues. V gave up 5 bases and J gave up 1 base; unmatched junction bases: 7. This CDR3 reads CASSRVRTGNTEAFF. CDR3 bases: TGTGCCAGCAGCCGAGTACGGACAGGGAACACTGAAGCTTTCTTT.

The CDR3 loop is CASSGEGGTQPQHF. The CDR3 DNA sequence: TGTGCCAGCAGCGGAGAGGGGGGAACTCAGCCCCAGCATTTT. The rearrangement links TRBV9 to TRBJ1-5, with D possibly being TRBD1 (6 bases). Deletions cut 3 bases from V and 6 bases from J, with 13 bases between. CDR1 and CDR2 (germline): SGDLS, YYNGEE. The CDR3 runs to 14 residues.

V is TRBV5-1 and J is TRBJ2-1; TRBD2 matches 7 bases. This CDR3 is built from 14 residues. CDR1 and CDR2 from the germline V gene are SGHRS and YFSETQ. V lost 2 bases to trimming and J lost 3 bases; unmatched junction nucleotides: 2. The DNA for the CDR3 is TGCGCCAGCAGCTTCCCTAGCGGCTACAATGAGCAGTTCTTC. Its translation: CASSFPSGYNEQFF.

This rearrangement joins TRBV6-5 to TRBJ1-1; tentatively, D is TRBD1 (6 bases). The CDR3 has 14 residues. The germline CDR1 and CDR2 sequences are MNHEY and SVGAGI. Trimming left V 6 bases short and J 4 bases short, with 15 bases between. CDR3 amino acids: CASRDRGGSTEAFF. CDR3 sequence (DNA): TGTGCCAGCAGAGACAGAGGGGGTAGCACTGAAGCTTTCTTT.

This clone came up once. The chain carries TRBV6-5 and TRBJ2-3, with 7 bases fitting TRBD1. With 6 bases clipped from V and 5 bases from J, the junction kept 8 bases outside the gene matches. The germline gives CDR1 MNHEY, CDR2 SVGAGI. The CDR3 runs 14 residues. The CDR3 DNA is TGTGCCAGCAGCCCACAGGGGCTTCGAGATACGCAGTATTTT. This gives the protein CASSPQGLRDTQYF.

The chain links TRBV7-2 to TRBJ2-7; TRBD1 aligns across 9 bases. Germline CDR1 is SGHTA and CDR2 is FQGNSA. Unmatched junction bases numbered 7, after V lost 4 bases and J lost 3 bases. The CDR3 spans 15 residues. The DNA for the CDR3 is TGTGCCAGCAGCTCACAGGGGGCGTCTATCTACGAGCAGTACTTC. Protein: CASSSQGASIYEQYF.

This clone was seen just once. The chain combines TRBV9 with TRBJ2-5, with TRBD2 matching 8 bases. CDR1 and CDR2 (germline): SGDLS, YYNGEE. The CDR3 runs 16 residues. The ends lost 4 bases at V and 5 bases at J; junction bases unmatched: 13. The chain's CDR3 is CASSYPVGGGGETQYF. The CDR3 nucleotides are TGTGCCAGCAGCTACCCCGTCGGGGGGGGCGGGGAGACCCAGTACTTC.

This clone is a singleton in its sample. The chain uses TRBV6-2 or TRBV6-3 and TRBJ2-7, with D hard to call. The CDR3 spans 14 residues. Germline CDR1 is MNHEY and CDR2 is SVGEGT. V gave up 0 bases and J gave up 0 bases, with 6 bases separating them. The CDR3 sequence is CASSYSSISYEQYF. The CDR3 DNA follows: TGTGCCAGCAGTTACTCCTCCATCTCCTACGAGCAGTACTTC.

The rearrangement links TRBV6-5 to TRBJ2-3, with D tentatively TRBD2 (7 bases). The CDR3 covers 14 residues. Germline CDR1 is MNHEY and CDR2 is SVGAGI. Trimming removed 0 bases from V and 7 bases from J, with 11 bases in between. CDR3: CASSYSTGGNTQYF. Here the CDR3 DNA reads TGTGCCAGCAGTTACTCGACGGGGGGCAATACGCAGTATTTT.

The chain links TRBV29-1 to TRBJ1-1; tentative D call: TRBD1 (6 bases). The CDR3 covers 13 residues. Trimming removed 5 bases from V and 11 bases from J, with 21 bases in between. Germline lookup yields CDR1 SQVTM and CDR2 ANQGSEA. CDR3 loop: CSVLPSGGQNAFF. CDR3 bases: TGCAGCGTTCTTCCTTCTGGGGGGCAGAACGCTTTCTTT.

There are a few counts of this clone. The chain is built from TRBV10-2 and TRBJ1-6, with 9 positions matching TRBD1. V shed 8 bases and J 5 bases; nucleotides not matched to a gene: 4. Per germline, CDR1 WSHSY and CDR2 SAAADI. This CDR3 comprises 14 residues. The CDR3 protein is CASRDRADNSPLHF. In DNA form, the CDR3 reads TGCGCCAGCCGGGACAGGGCCGATAATTCACCCCTCCACTTT.

The chain recombines TRBV11-2 with TRBJ1-2; TRBD1 might be the D (5 bases). CDR1 and CDR2 from the germline V gene are SGHAT and FQNNGV. There are 13 residues in the CDR3. V lost 5 bases and J 2 bases, leaving 9 bases between the germline ends. The CDR3 sequence: CASSKQVNYGYTF. DNA of the CDR3: TGTGCCAGCAGCAAACAGGTGAACTATGGCTACACCTTC.

V and J are TRBV18 and TRBJ2-2; D gene ambiguous. Trimming shortened V by 1 base and J by 4 bases, and 7 bases separated the two germline ends. Germline V gene sequence: CDR1 KGHSH, CDR2 LQKENI. This CDR3 spans 14 amino acids. The CDR3: CASSPQGTTGELFF. The CDR3 DNA follows: TGTGCCAGCTCACCACAGGGTACCACCGGGGAGCTGTTTTTT.

The chain combines TRBV5-1 with TRBJ2-1; no reliable D call. Deletions cut 0 bases from V and 7 bases from J, with 11 bases between. Germline lookup yields CDR1 SGHRS and CDR2 YFSETQ. The CDR3 runs to 14 residues. As DNA, the CDR3 is TGCGCCAGCAGCTTGGCCCTCCGGCTGAATGAGCAGTTCTTC. Its translation is CASSLALRLNEQFF.